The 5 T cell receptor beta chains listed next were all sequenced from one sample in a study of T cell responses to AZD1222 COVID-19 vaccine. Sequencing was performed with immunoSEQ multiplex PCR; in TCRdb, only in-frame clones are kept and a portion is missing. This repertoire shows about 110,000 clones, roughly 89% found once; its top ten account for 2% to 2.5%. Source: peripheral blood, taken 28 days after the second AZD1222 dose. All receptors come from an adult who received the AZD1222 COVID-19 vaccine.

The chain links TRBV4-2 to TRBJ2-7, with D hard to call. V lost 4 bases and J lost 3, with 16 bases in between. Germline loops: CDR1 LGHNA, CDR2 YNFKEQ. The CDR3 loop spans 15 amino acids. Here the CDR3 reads CASSLAAGSDYEQYF. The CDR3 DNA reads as TGTGCCAGCAGCCTGGCTGCAGGATCCGACTACGAGCAGTACTTC.

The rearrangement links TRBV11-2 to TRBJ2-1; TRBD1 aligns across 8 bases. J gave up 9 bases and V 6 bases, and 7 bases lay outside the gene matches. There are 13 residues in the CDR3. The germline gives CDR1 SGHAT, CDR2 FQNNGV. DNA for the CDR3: TGTGCCAGCAGACGGACAGGGACGGCTGAGCAGTTCTTC. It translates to CASRRTGTAEQFF.

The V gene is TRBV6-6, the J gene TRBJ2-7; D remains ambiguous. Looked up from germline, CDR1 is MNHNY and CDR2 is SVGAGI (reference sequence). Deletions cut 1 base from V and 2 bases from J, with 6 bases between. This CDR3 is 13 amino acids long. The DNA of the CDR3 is TGTGCCAGCAGTTACTTAACTACCTACGAGCAGTACTTC. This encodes CASSYLTTYEQYF.

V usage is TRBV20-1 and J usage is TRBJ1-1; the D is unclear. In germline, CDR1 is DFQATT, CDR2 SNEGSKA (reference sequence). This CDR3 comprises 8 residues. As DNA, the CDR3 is TGCAGACGGACTGAAGCTTTCTTT. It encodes CRRTEAFF.

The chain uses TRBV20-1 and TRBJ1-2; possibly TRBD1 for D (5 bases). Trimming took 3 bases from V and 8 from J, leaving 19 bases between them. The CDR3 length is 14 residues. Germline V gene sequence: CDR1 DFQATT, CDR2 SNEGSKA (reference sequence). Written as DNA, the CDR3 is TGCAGTGCTAGTGAGGGCAGGGTAGATGGGGGCTACACCTTC. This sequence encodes CSASEGRVDGGYTF.